One and the same sample provided the 13 T cell receptor beta chains below, sequenced in a study of blood T cell repertoires in COVID-19. Measured with immunoSEQ multiplex PCR; TCRdb has only the in-frame clones, and not every one. Of under 200,000 clones in the sample, about 82% were seen once. Sequences were obtained from peripheral blood. The source of these receptors is a woman in her 30s with acute or convalescent COVID-19.

The chain is built from TRBV6-5 and TRBJ2-7; D remains unclear. This CDR3 is 12 amino acids long. The V gene's germline CDR1 is MNHEY and CDR2 SVGAGI. The V gene lost 8 bases and the J gene lost 2 bases, with 10 bases spanning the gap. The CDR3: CASGPLTYEQYF. In nucleotides, the CDR3 is TGTGCCAGCGGGCCGCTTACCTACGAGCAGTACTTC.

The J gene is TRBJ1-4, the V gene TRBV7-9; the D gene is possibly TRBD1 (6 bases). Germline assignment: CDR1 SEHNR and CDR2 FQNEAQ (reference sequence). Trimming pared 4 bases from V and 7 bases from J, leaving 16 bases between. This CDR3 has 15 residues. CDR3 DNA sequence: TGTGCCAGCAGCTCCAGGGGCACTGGGCGTGAAAAACTGTTTTTT. This gives the protein CASSSRGTGREKLFF.

This clone has just one count. V and J are TRBV10-3 and TRBJ2-7; 8 nucleotides agree with TRBD2. The CDR3 extends over 15 amino acids. V shed 4 bases, J shed 0 bases, and the junction held 5 bases outside the gene matches. Germline assignment: CDR1 ENHRY and CDR2 SYGVKD. CDR3 in DNA: TGTGCCATCAGTGCCTTAGCGGGGAGCTCCTACGAGCAGTACTTC. Protein sequence: CAISALAGSSYEQYF.

The gene calls are TRBV7-6 and TRBJ2-1, with TRBD2 matching 7 bases. Trimming at V came to 3 bases and at J to 0 bases, leaving 5 bases not matched to a gene. Germline lookup yields CDR1 SGHVS and CDR2 FNYEAQ. The CDR3 totals 16 residues. CDR3 bases: TGTGCCAGCAGCTTGGGAGGGCCCAGCTCCTACAATGAGCAGTTCTTC. Amino acid sequence: CASSLGGPSSYNEQFF. The entire variable domain, with the rest obtained from reference TRBV7-6 and TRBJ2-1, is as follows: GAGVSQSPRYKVTKRGQDVALRCDPISGHVSLYWYRQALGQGPEFLTYFNYEAQQDKSGLPNDRFSAERPEGSISTLTIQRTEQRDSAMYRCASSLGGPSSYNEQFFGPGTRLTVL.

The V and J genes are TRBV18 and TRBJ1-1; 7 nucleotides align to TRBD1. J lost 0 bases, V lost 3 bases, and 1 base had no gene match. There are 14 residues in the CDR3. Germline CDR1 KGHSH, CDR2 LQKENI. The CDR3 reads CASSPGTVNTEAFF. The CDR3 nucleotides read TGTGCCAGCTCACCCGGGACAGTGAACACTGAAGCTTTCTTT.

This clone has only one observation. The rearrangement links TRBV29-1 to TRBJ2-5; D may be TRBD2 (6 bases). The CDR3 length is 12 residues. Looked up from germline, CDR1 is SQVTM and CDR2 is ANQGSEA. The ends were cut back, 7 bases at V and 2 bases at J, with 11 bases in the middle. The CDR3 region is CSAVGGQETQYF. Written as DNA, the CDR3 is TGCAGCGCCGTGGGGGGACAAGAGACCCAGTACTTC. Filled out from reference TRBV29-1 and TRBJ2-5, the complete variable domain reads SAVISQKPSRDICQRGTSLTIQCQVDSQVTMMFWYRQQPGQSLTLIATANQGSEATYESGFVIDKFPISRPNLTFSTLTVSNMSPEDSSIYLCSAVGGQETQYFGPGTRLLVL.

The genes are TRBV19 and TRBJ1-6; D remains unclear. Trimming left V 7 bases short and J 10 bases short, with 14 bases between. Germline assignment: CDR1 LNHDA and CDR2 SQIVND (reference sequence). This CDR3 has 13 residues. The CDR3 DNA is TGTGCCAGTACCACAACCGAAAACTCACCCCTCCACTTT. Its protein product is CASTTTENSPLHF.

This rearrangement joins TRBV3-1 (or the pseudogene TRBV3-2) to TRBJ2-6, with D unclear. The V and J ends lost 1 base and 0 bases respectively, with 4 bases between them. Germline CDR1 and CDR2: LGHDT and YNNKEL (reference sequence). This CDR3 has 15 residues. The DNA of the CDR3 is TGTGCCAGCAGCCAAGGGGCCTCTGGGGCCAACGTCCTGACTTTC. Its translation: CASSQGASGANVLTF.

This clone appeared a few times. This chain uses TRBV9 with TRBJ2-2; 7 positions agree with TRBD2. The V gene's germline CDR1 is SGDLS and CDR2 YYNGEE. CDR3 length equals 14 residues. V was pared by 5 bases and J by 3 bases, with 4 bases of the junction left unmatched. CDR3 amino acids: CASRGLGDTGELFF. Here the CDR3 DNA reads TGTGCCAGCAGAGGACTAGGAGACACCGGGGAGCTGTTTTTT.

The chain is built from TRBV29-1 and TRBJ1-5; TRBD1 aligns across 8 bases. V was clipped by 7 bases and J by 3 bases; unmatched bases: 5. The CDR3 length is 13 residues. Germline V gene data show CDR1 as SQVTM and CDR2 as ANQGSEA. The CDR3 loop is CSAGTGFNQPQHF. CDR3 nucleotide sequence: TGCAGCGCCGGGACAGGATTCAATCAGCCCCAGCATTTT.

CDR3 coding DNA: TGTGCCAGCAGCTTAGGGAGTCCGGTGAACACTGAAGCTTTCTTT. This translates into CASSLGSPVNTEAFF. The chain combines TRBV7-8 with TRBJ1-1; no reliable D call. Germline V gives CDR1 SGHVS, CDR2 FQNEAQ. The CDR3 loop spans 15 amino acids. Trimming cost V 1 base and J 0 bases, with 9 bases left between them.

The chain uses TRBV7-9 and TRBJ2-5; the D gene is possibly TRBD2 (7 bases). Trimming removed 5 bases from V and 6 bases from J, with 16 bases in between. Per germline, CDR1 SEHNR and CDR2 FQNEAQ (reference sequence). The CDR3 is 14 residues long. CDR3 sequence: CASSRKGGGQTQYF. The CDR3 DNA sequence: TGTGCCAGCAGCCGCAAAGGGGGGGGTCAGACCCAGTACTTC.

Concerning this clone: Relative to the germline gene, one junction end is altered; a read error may explain this. This chain uses TRBV7-9 with TRBJ2-1; D is possibly TRBD2 (5 bases). The CDR3 is made up of 14 amino acids. Germline CDR1 and CDR2: SEHNR and FQNEAQ (reference sequence). CDR3 nucleotide sequence: TGTGCCAGCAGCAGAGTTGGTCTGGCATCTAGCCCGATCTTC. Amino acids: CASSRVGLASSPIF.